This T cell receptor beta chain was found in a study of regulatory T cells in long-lasting Graves disease. In this sample, this clonotype turned up many times. The germline CDR1 and CDR2 sequences are KGHSY and FQNENV. CDR3 length: 15 amino acids. V gave up 2 bases and J gave up 0 bases, with 10 bases separating them. Noted time point: newly diagnosed GD, antithyroid drugs for less than 3 months. After RNA was extracted from PBMCs, the TCR library was made from it. Assembly of TCR beta libraries relied on iRepertoire HTBI primers together with Arm-PCR of CDR3 regions. TCRdb re-derived calls from the multiplex PCR reads in MiXCR, one entry per CDR3 protein. The data show about 330,000 distinct CDR3 sequences, around 15% seen once. The same data also went into a second study, on T cells in Graves' hyperthyroidism and ophthalmopathy. That source notes: Participants, patients aged 18 to 65, had newly diagnosed hyperthyroidism with a duration under 2 months.

V is TRBV16 and J is TRBJ1-2; D uncertain. The receptor's source is a woman aged 18-35 years with Graves disease. This sample comprised peripheral blood mononuclear cells (PBMCs), obtained at new diagnosis, from a patient treated with antithyroid drugs. CDR3 in DNA: TGTGCCAGCAGCCAAAGGGCAGAGACTAACTATGGCTACACCTTC. As protein: CASSQRAETNYGYTF.